The clone carrying this T cell receptor beta chain was detected only a few times. As yet, its antigen is unknown. The sample is drawn from a study of shared clonotypes between healthy human individuals. Generated by immunoSEQ multiplex PCR, the TCRdb table keeps only in-frame clones and is missing some. The sample gives about 490,000 clones, 70% to 80% of which show up once; roughly 13% is in the top ten. Broader study findings: Sequencing depth was expected to affect clonotype sharing among donors.

The sequence was obtained from a woman in her thirties or forties in good health. Some clones in this sample may be carry-over from other donors' samples. The source material was PBMCs.

The CDR3, as DNA: TGTGCCAGCAGGAAACAGGGTGCCTACGAGCAGTACTTC. Residues: CASRKQGAYEQYF. This rearrangement joins TRBV28 to TRBJ2-7; possible D gene TRBD1, 6 bases. The CDR3 consists of 13 residues. Trimming removed 6 bases at V and 2 bases at J, with 11 bases between. Germline V gene sequence: CDR1 MDHEN, CDR2 SYDVKM.